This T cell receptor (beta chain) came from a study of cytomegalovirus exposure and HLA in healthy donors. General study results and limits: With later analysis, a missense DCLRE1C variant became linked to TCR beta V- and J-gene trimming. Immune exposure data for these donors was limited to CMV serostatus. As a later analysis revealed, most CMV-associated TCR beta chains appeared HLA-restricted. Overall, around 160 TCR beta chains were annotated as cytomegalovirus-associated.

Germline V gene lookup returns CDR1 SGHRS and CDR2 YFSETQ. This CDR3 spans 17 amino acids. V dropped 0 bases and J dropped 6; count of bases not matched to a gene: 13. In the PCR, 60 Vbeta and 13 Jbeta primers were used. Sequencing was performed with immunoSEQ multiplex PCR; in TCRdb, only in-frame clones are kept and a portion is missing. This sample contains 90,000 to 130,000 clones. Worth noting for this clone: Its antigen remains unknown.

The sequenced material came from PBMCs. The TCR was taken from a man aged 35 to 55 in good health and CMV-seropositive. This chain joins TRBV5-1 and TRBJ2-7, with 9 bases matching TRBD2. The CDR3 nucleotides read TGCGCCAGCAGCTTGGTAACTAGCGGGTCGGTCCGGGGCGAGCAGTACTTC. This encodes CASSLVTSGSVRGEQYF. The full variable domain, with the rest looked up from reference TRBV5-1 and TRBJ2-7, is KAGVTQTPRYLIKTRGQQVTLSCSPISGHRSVSWYQQTPGQGLQFLFEYFSETQRNKGNFPGRFSGRQFSNSRSEMNVSTLELGDSALYLCASSLVTSGSVRGEQYFGPGTRLTVT.